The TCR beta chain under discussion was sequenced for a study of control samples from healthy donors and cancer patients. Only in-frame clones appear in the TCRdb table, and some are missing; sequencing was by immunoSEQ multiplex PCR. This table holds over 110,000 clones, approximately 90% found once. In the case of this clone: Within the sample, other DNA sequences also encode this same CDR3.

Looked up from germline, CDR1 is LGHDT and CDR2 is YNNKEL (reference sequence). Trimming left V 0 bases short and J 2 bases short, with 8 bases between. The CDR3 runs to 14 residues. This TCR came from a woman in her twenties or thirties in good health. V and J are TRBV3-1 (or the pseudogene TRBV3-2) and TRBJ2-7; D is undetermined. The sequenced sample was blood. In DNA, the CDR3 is TGTGCCAGCAGCCAAGAGCTACACCCCTACGAGCAGTACTTC. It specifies CASSQELHPYEQYF.